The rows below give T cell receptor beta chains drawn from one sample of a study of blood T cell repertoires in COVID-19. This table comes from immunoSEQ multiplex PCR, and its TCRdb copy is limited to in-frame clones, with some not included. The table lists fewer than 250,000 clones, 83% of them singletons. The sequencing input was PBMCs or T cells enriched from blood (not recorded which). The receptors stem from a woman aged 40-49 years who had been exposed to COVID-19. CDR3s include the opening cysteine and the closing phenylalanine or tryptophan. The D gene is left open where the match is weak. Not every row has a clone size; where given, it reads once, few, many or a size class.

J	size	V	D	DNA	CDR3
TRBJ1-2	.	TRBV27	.	TGTGCCAGCAGCAGAGGACTGCTAACCGGCTACACCTTC	CASSRGLLTGYTF
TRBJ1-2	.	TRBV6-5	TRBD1	TGTGCCAGCACCCTTAACAGGGGGCATAACTATGGCTACACCTTC	CASTLNRGHNYGYTF
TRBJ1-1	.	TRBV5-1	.	TGCGCCAGCACCAAGGACAGAACAGTGAACACTGAAGCTTTCTTT	CASTKDRTVNTEAFF
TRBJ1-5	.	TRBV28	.	TGTGCCAGCAGTTCCCCGACAGCCCATCAGCCCCAGCATTTT	CASSSPTAHQPQHF
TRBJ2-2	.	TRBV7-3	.	TGTGCCAGCAGCCCCCTTTCTGGGCCTCAGAACACCGGGGAGCTGTTTTTT	CASSPLSGPQNTGELFF
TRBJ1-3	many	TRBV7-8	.	TGTGCCGCCCTCGAGGTTTACGGAAACACCATATATTTT	CAALEVYGNTIYF
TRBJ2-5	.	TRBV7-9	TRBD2	TGTGCCAGCAGCCGGGAGGGGGGCCTGGAGACCCAGTACTTC	CASSREGGLETQYF
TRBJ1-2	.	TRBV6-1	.	TGTGCCAGCAGTGAAACATTCGACAGCCCCTATGGCTACACCTTC	CASSETFDSPYGYTF
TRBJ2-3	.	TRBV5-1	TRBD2	TGCGCCAGCACCAGAGGGCTGGGCGGGGGGGCCCGCACAGATACGCAGTATTTT	CASTRGLGGGARTDTQYF
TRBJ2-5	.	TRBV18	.	TGTGCCAGCTCACAGGTGACAGGCCAAGAGACCCAGTACTTC	CASSQVTGQETQYF
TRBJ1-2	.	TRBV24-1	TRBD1	TGTGCCACCAGTGATCGGACAGGGACCGGCTACACCTTC	CATSDRTGTGYTF
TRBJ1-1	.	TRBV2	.	TGTGCCAGCAGTGGGGCAGGGCTCACTGAAGCTTTCTTT	CASSGAGLTEAFF
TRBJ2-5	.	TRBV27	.	TGTGCCAGCAGTTCAGTTATGGGACACGACCAAGAGACCCAGTACTTC	CASSSVMGHDQETQYF
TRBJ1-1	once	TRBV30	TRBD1	TGTGCCTGGGACAGGGAGAGGAACACTGAAGCTTTCTTT	CAWDRERNTEAFF
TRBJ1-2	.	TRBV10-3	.	TGTGCCGTCTCTAGAGTAGGTGGCTACACCTTC	CAVSRVGGYTF
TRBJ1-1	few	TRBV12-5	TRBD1	TGTGCTAGTGGTCCAGACAGGGGGGACCTGGGAAACGTCATGAACACTGAAGCTTTCTTT	CASGPDRGDLGNVMNTEAFF
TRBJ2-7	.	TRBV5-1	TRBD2	TGCGCCAGCAGCCCGGGGACTAGCGGGGGGGCCTACGAGCAGTACTTC	CASSPGTSGGAYEQYF
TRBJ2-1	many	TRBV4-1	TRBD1	TGCGCCAGCAGCGATAGACAGGGCCTCTACAATGAGCAGTTCTTC	CASSDRQGLYNEQFF
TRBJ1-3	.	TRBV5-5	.	TGTGCCAGCAGCTTTTCACGGGGTGGGGGAAACACCATATATTTT	CASSFSRGGGNTIYF
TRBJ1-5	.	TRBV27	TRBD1	TGTGCCAGCAGTTCGACGACAGGGGGCGGGCAGCCCCAGCATTTT	CASSSTTGGGQPQHF
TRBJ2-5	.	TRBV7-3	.	TGTGCCAGCAGCCAAGTCGGGCAAGAGACCCAGTACTTC	CASSQVGQETQYF
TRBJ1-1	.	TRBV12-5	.	TGTGCTAGTGGTTTGCCACCGATTATAATGGGTGGCAGAGGCACTGAAGCTTTCTTT	CASGLPPIIMGGRGTEAFF
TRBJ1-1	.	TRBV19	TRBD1	TGTGCCAGTAGTACCCGGGACAGAAGGACTGAAGCTTTCTTT	CASSTRDRRTEAFF